This TCR beta chain was sequenced for a study of type 1 regulatory T cells. This CDR3 is built from 14 residues. Germline CDR1 and CDR2: MDHEN and SYDVKM. Trimming took 4 bases from V and 5 from J; bases not matched to a gene: 6. This clonotype has a handful of counts. What it recognizes is unknown. TCRdb reprocessed the reads via MiXCR and lists one record per CDR3 protein. The data contain roughly 46,000 distinct CDR3 sequences, about 12% of them singletons. The V gene is TRBV28, the J gene TRBJ2-7; 9 bases align to TRBD1. The sequenced sample was cultured non-Tr1 T cells, either the whole culture or a sorted T cell fraction (not recorded which). The receptor was isolated from a human donor in good health. As DNA, the CDR3 is TGTGCCAGCAGTTCGACGACAGGGGGAGACGAGCAGTACTTC. It codes for CASSSTTGGDEQYF.